This passage covers 8 T cell receptor beta chains from one sample sequenced in a study of graft-versus-host responses after intestinal transplantation. Sequenced by immunoSEQ multiplex PCR; TCRdb stores in-frame clones only, minus some. The sample lists about 86,000 clones, about 85% seen once, with roughly 0.3% in the top ten. No antigen has been assigned to these receptors. The source material was unstimulated CD4+ T cells sorted from spleen or lymph node cells, sampled before transplant. Receptors originate from a human donor who was the organ donor for an intestinal transplant.

The chain is built from TRBV18 and TRBJ2-1, with D unresolved. This CDR3 is 11 amino acids long. Trimming left V 3 bases short and J 6 bases short, with 3 bases between. The germline CDR1 and CDR2 sequences are KGHSH and LQKENI. The CDR3 DNA reads as TGTGCCAGCTCACCGAGCAATGAGCAGTTCTTC. Translation: CASSPSNEQFF.

V and J are TRBV2 and TRBJ1-2, with TRBD1 as a possible D gene (6 bases). CDR1 and CDR2 (germline): SNHLY, FYNNEI. The CDR3 extends over 13 amino acids. V was cut by 8 bases and J by 3 bases, with 13 bases left in between. The CDR3 region has the DNA TGTGCCAGCGAGACAGGTCGGGACTATGGCTACACCTTC. This codes for CASETGRDYGYTF.

The chain recombines TRBV28 with TRBJ2-3; TRBD2 agrees at 8 bases. Per germline, CDR1 MDHEN and CDR2 SYDVKM. This CDR3 comprises 15 residues. V lost 3 bases to trimming and J lost 0 bases; unmatched junction nucleotides: 2. The CDR3 loop reads CASSLPGGSTDTQYF. CDR3 DNA: TGTGCCAGCAGTTTGCCGGGGGGGAGCACAGATACGCAGTATTTT.

The V gene is TRBV5-8, the J gene TRBJ2-5; maybe TRBD2 (6 bases). Trimming shortened V by 4 bases and J by 5 bases, and 12 bases separated the two germline ends. Germline values: CDR1 SGHTS, CDR2 YDEGEE. This CDR3 comprises 13 residues. CDR3 sequence: CASSRSRGETQYF. The CDR3 DNA reads as TGTGCCAGCAGCAGGAGTCGGGGGGAGACCCAGTACTTC.

The chain combines TRBV4-1 with TRBJ1-4; 9 nucleotides align to TRBD1. The trim removed 4 bases at V and 5 bases at J, leaving 17 bases unmatched. Germline V gives CDR1 MGHRA, CDR2 YSYEKL. The length of the CDR3 is 19 residues. DNA for the CDR3: TGCGCCAGCAGCCGCAGGGGAACAGGGGGCCAGGCTCAAAATGAAAAACTGTTTTTT. It encodes CASSRRGTGGQAQNEKLFF.

V is TRBV5-1 and J is TRBJ1-5, with D perhaps matching TRBD1 (6 bases). There are 15 residues in the CDR3. Trimming took 1 base from V and 1 from J, leaving 9 bases between them. CDR1 and CDR2 from the germline V gene are SGHRS and YFSETQ. The CDR3 region is CASSLTTGSNQPQHF. CDR3 nucleotides: TGCGCCAGCAGCTTGACGACAGGAAGCAATCAGCCCCAGCATTTT. Looking up the rest from reference TRBV5-1 and TRBJ1-5 gives the full variable domain: KAGVTQTPRYLIKTRGQQVTLSCSPISGHRSVSWYQQTPGQGLQFLFEYFSETQRNKGNFPGRFSGRQFSNSRSEMNVSTLELGDSALYLCASSLTTGSNQPQHFGDGTRLSIL.

J is TRBJ1-2 and V is TRBV29-1; perhaps TRBD1 as D (6 bases). V dropped 6 bases and J dropped 5 bases, with 7 bases sitting between them. CDR1 and CDR2 from the germline V gene are SQVTM and ANQGSEA. CDR3 size: 10 residues. The CDR3 here is CSVDSYGYTF. For the CDR3, the DNA is TGCAGCGTGGACAGTTATGGCTACACCTTC.

The chain recombines TRBV6-4 with TRBJ2-1, with TRBD2 matching over 8 bases. Germline CDR1 is MRHNA and CDR2 is SNTAGT. The junction had 2 bases not matched to a gene; V was cut back by 3 bases and J by 7 bases. There are 13 residues in the CDR3. CDR3 region: CASSDSGGNEQFF. The CDR3 DNA reads TGTGCCAGCAGTGATTCGGGGGGGAATGAGCAGTTCTTC.